Following are 12 T cell receptor beta chains from one sample sequenced in a study of tumor and adjacent non-tumor tissue in lung cancer (dated by TCRdb to 2016 to 2019). RNA was isolated from bulk unsorted tissue, and RNA quality was assessed with a NanoDrop ND-1000 and an Agilent 2100. Library creation used multiplex PCR. Sequenced on an Illumina HiSeq 2500. Following protocols modified from ARM-PCR, the researchers constructed TCRbeta libraries through three rounds of nested PCR with primers (Table S4). The raw public data were reprocessed by TCRdb itself: fastp quality trimming at Q25, MiXCR clonotype calling, in-frame beta chains only. Every distinct CDR3 protein forms one entry, paired with its most common genes and DNA. This sample holds roughly 220,000 distinct CDR3 sequences; about 71% were observed only once. Approximately 25% of the sample comes from the top ten. Sequenced: lung tumor tissue. Source of these receptors: a man aged 60-69 years with non-small cell lung cancer.

This clonotype came up once. This rearrangement joins TRBV20-1 to TRBJ2-1; D remains unclear. The length of the CDR3 is 12 residues. From germline, CDR1 is DFQATT and CDR2 SNEGSKA (reference sequence). The germline V and J ends were trimmed by 8 bases and 5 bases, with 13 bases remaining between them. CDR3 region: CSIKYNNNEQFF. In DNA form, the CDR3 reads TGCAGTATCAAATATAATAACAATGAGCAGTTCTTC.

About this clonotype itself: This may be a read error: a much more frequent sequence differs by one nucleotide. Here the CDR3 omits its conserved ending phenylalanine or tryptophan, so a read error is the likely source. In DNA, the CDR3 is TGTGCCAGCAACCCGACAGGGGTGGACACTGAAGCTTTCATT. This encodes CASNPTGVDTEAFI. V usage is TRBV5-6 and J usage is TRBJ1-1; 8 bases are a match to TRBD1. V lost 6 bases to trimming and J lost 3 bases; unmatched junction nucleotides: 7. CDR3 length: 14 residues. Germline V lookup: CDR1 SGHDT, CDR2 YYEEEE.

The chain employs TRBV12-3 or TRBV12-4 and TRBJ2-3; no reliable D call. The V and J ends lost 8 bases and 2 bases respectively, with 11 bases between them. There are 13 residues in the CDR3. The CDR3 DNA reads as TGTGCCAGCGCCCCCATTAACACAGATACGCAGTATTTT. This translates into CASAPINTDTQYF.

The table lists this clonotype with a count of one. The final CDR3 position lacks the conserved phenylalanine or tryptophan, pointing to a likely read error. V and J are TRBV4-3 and TRBJ2-6; perhaps D is TRBD1 or TRBD2 (5 bases each). Germline V gives CDR1 LGHNA, CDR2 YSLEER. CDR3 size: 16 residues. V was clipped by 0 bases and J by 11 bases, with 17 bases between them. Here the CDR3 reads CASSQEAVSGTYVLTS. The CDR3 region has the DNA TGCGCCAGCAGCCAAGAGGCGGTGTCTGGGACCTACGTCCTGACTTCC.

Concerning this clonotype: This may stem from a read error, because a much larger clone lies one nucleotide away. The J gene is TRBJ2-3, the V gene TRBV20-1, with D possibly being TRBD2 (5 bases). This CDR3 has 15 residues. Germline CDR1 DFQATT, CDR2 SNEGSKA (reference sequence). Trimming left V 4 bases short and J 0 bases short, with 14 bases between. CDR3 nucleotides: TGCAGTGCTAATTGGCTAGCTGGCAGCACAGATACGCAGTATTTT. The encoded protein is CSANWLAGSTDTQYF.

CDR3 loop: CAMSRDIPFPDTQYF. The CDR3 DNA reads as TGTGCCATGAGCCGGGACATTCCTTTCCCGGATACGCAGTATTTT. The gene calls are TRBV6-1 and TRBJ2-3; possibly TRBD1 for D (6 bases). CDR1 is MNHNS, CDR2 SASEGT, per germline. This CDR3 comprises 15 residues. V dropped 10 bases and J dropped 6 bases, with 23 bases sitting between them.

This clonotype was counted many times. The chain employs TRBV13 and TRBJ1-4, with D possibly TRBD1 on 5 matching bases. The CDR3 sequence is 13 residues long. Trimming removed 5 bases from V and 8 bases from J, with 12 bases in between. Germline V gene data show CDR1 as PRHDT and CDR2 as FYEKMQ (reference sequence). The DNA for the CDR3 is TGTGCCAGCAGCCCACGTTGGGGGGAAAAACTGTTTTTT. It codes for CASSPRWGEKLFF.

Concerning this clonotype itself: At one end, the junction sequence differs from germline, possibly due to a read error. The rearrangement uses TRBV6-1 and TRBJ1-5; weak D call: TRBD1 (6 bases). CDR1 and CDR2 (germline): MNHNS, SASEGT. The CDR3 sequence is 15 residues long. The CDR3 nucleotides are TGTGCCCGCAGTGCACAACCCGGGGGCATTCAGCCACAGCATTTT. Protein sequence: CARSAQPGGIQPQHF.

About this clonotype itself: One junction end disagrees with the germline gene, perhaps due to a read error. This rearrangement joins TRBV12-3 or TRBV12-4 to TRBJ2-3; D unclear. CDR3 size: 13 residues. In DNA form, the CDR3 reads TGTGACAGCAGCCCCCTTAGCACGGATACGCAGTATTTT. It encodes CDSSPLSTDTQYF.

Notes on this clonotype: The conserved final phenylalanine or tryptophan is absent from the CDR3, which likely points to a read error. The gene calls are TRBV11-3 and TRBJ2-7; possibly TRBD1 for D (5 bases). The CDR3 covers 14 residues. The V end lost 1 base, the J end lost 3 bases, and 10 bases lay between the germline ends. Looked up from germline, CDR1 is SGHNT and CDR2 is YENEEA. CDR3 residues: CASSLGGFVYEQYC. The CDR3, as DNA: TGTGCCAGCAGCTTAGGGGGCTTTGTCTACGAGCAGTACTGC.

This clonotype was recorded at least ten times. This chain connects TRBV11-3 to TRBJ2-1; TRBD2 might be the D (5 bases). The CDR3 has 13 residues. The germline V gene has CDR1 SGHNT and CDR2 YENEEA. Trimming removed 8 bases at V and 7 bases at J, with 15 bases between. The CDR3 here is CASEEGVGNEQFF. The CDR3 DNA follows: TGTGCCAGCGAAGAGGGAGTGGGGAATGAGCAGTTCTTC.

This clonotype has at least ten counts. The V gene is TRBV12-3 or TRBV12-4, the J gene TRBJ1-5; perhaps TRBD1 as D (6 bases). V was clipped by 3 bases and J by 4 bases, with 13 bases between them. The CDR3 runs 15 residues. The CDR3 DNA reads as TGTGCCAGCAGTTTTCTAGGGGGATCAAATCAGCCCCAGCATTTT. This codes for CASSFLGGSNQPQHF.